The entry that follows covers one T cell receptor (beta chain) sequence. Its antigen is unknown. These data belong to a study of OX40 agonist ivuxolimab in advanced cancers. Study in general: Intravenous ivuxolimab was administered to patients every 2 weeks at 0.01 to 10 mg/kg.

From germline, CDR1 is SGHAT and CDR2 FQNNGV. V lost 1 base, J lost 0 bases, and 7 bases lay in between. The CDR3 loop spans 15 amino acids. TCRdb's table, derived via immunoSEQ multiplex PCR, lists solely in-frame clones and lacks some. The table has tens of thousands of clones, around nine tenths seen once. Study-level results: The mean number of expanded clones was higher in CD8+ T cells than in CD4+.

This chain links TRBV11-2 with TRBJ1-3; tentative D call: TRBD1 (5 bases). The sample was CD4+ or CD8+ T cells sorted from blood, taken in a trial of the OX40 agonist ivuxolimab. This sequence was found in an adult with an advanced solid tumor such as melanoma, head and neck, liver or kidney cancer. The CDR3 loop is CASSLAQVSGNTIYF. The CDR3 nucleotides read TGTGCCAGCAGCTTAGCACAGGTCTCTGGAAACACCATATATTTT.